This T cell receptor (beta chain) emerged from a study of regulatory T cells in long-lasting Graves disease. Whole-study context: The definition of persistent Graves' disease was over 5 years of antithyroid drugs with positive TSH receptor antibodies. General study points: The study found TRBV28, TRBJ1-2 and TRBJ2-5 favored in persistent disease. Persistent patients had a count of shared public clonotypes (approximately 3,000) that exceeded that of new patients (approximately 1,000).

In building TCR beta libraries, iRepertoire HTBI primers were used together with Arm-PCR of CDR3 regions. MiXCR, applied by TCRdb to the multiplex PCR reads, yields one record per CDR3 protein. This sample has around 460,000 distinct CDR3 sequences, with 22% found just once. About this clonotype itself: Antigen specificity is unknown.

This CDR3 contains 14 residues. Trimming left V 5 bases short and J 9 bases short, with 17 bases between. Germline V CDR1 and CDR2: SGHAT, FQNNGV. Time point reported: persistent/refractory GD, antithyroid drugs over 5 years with positive TRAb. With RNA extracted from PBMCs as input, the TCR library was made. The authors drew patients from an endocrinology department in Xi'an, China. The source is a female donor with Graves disease. The sequencing used peripheral blood mononuclear cells (PBMCs), collected when the disease was refractory, from a patient treated with antithyroid drugs. The chain uses TRBV11-2 and TRBJ1-5; D might be TRBD1 (5 bases). CDR3 DNA sequence: TGTGCCAGCAGCCAAGGCGAGACCGGGGGGCCCCAGCATTTT. Amino acids: CASSQGETGGPQHF.